Below, 3 T cell receptor beta chains from the same sample are listed, as sequenced in a study of T cell responses to AZD1222 COVID-19 vaccine. Using immunoSEQ multiplex PCR, the repertoire was profiled, and TCRdb retains in-frame clones only, with some absent. Found here are roughly 120,000 clones, 85% to 95% of them singletons; the top ten hold 6.6%. Sequencing was performed on peripheral blood, taken on day 0 of AZD1222 vaccination. All receptors come from an adult in good health.

This chain connects TRBV19 to TRBJ2-7; D is uncertain. V lost 0 bases to trimming and J lost 1 base, with 7 bases between them. Germline V gene sequence: CDR1 LNHDA, CDR2 SQIVND (reference sequence). This CDR3 is 14 amino acids long. The CDR3 region is CASSIDPQSYEQYF. The CDR3 coding sequence is TGTGCCAGTAGTATAGACCCCCAATCCTACGAGCAGTACTTC.

This chain joins TRBV21-1 and TRBJ2-1; the table's D gene call, TRBD2, was not cross checked with the DNA. TRBV21-1 is reported as a pseudogene. This CDR3 is 15 amino acids long. CDR3 sequence: CASNLPGLADNEQFF. The CDR3 nucleotides read TGTGCCAGCAACTTACCGGGACTAGCGGACAATGAGCAGTTCTTC.

Only one count was recorded for this clone. The genes are TRBV7-2 and TRBJ1-1; D is undetermined. Trimming pared 3 bases from V and 4 bases from J, leaving 9 bases between. The CDR3 is 13 residues long. The germline V gene has CDR1 SGHTA and CDR2 FQGNSA. CDR3 sequence reads: CASSLGMATEAFF. CDR3 sequence (DNA): TGTGCCAGCAGCTTGGGTATGGCCACTGAAGCTTTCTTT.